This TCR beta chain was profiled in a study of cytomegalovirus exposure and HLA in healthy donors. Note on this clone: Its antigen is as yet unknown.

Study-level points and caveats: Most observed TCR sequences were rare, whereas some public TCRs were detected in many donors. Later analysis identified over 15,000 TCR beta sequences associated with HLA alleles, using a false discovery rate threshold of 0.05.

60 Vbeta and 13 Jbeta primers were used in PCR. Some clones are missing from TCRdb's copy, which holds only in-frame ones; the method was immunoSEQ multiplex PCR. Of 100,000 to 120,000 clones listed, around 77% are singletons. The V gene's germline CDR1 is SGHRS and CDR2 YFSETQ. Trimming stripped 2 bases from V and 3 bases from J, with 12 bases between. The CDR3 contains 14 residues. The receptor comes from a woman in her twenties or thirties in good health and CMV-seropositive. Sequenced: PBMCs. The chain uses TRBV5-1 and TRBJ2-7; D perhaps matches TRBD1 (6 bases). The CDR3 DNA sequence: TGCGCCAGCAGCTTCCTTGGGGACAACTACGAGCAGTACTTC. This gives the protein CASSFLGDNYEQYF.